This T cell receptor (beta chain) was sequenced in a study of regulatory T cells in long-lasting Graves disease. Study information: Antithyroid drugs had been taken under 3 months by newly diagnosed Graves' patients.

This clonotype was observed a few times. Compared with germline, one end of the junction differs, possibly owing to a read error. Stated time point: newly diagnosed GD, antithyroid drugs for less than 3 months. Construction of the TCR library relied on RNA isolated from PBMCs. With iRepertoire HTBI primers and Arm-PCR of CDR3 regions, TCR beta libraries were built. TCRdb used MiXCR to reprocess the multiplex PCR reads, holding one entry per CDR3 protein. This repertoire shows hundreds of thousands of distinct CDR3 sequences, less than 20% found once; its top ten account for over 20%. The sequenced sample was peripheral blood mononuclear cells (PBMCs), obtained at new diagnosis, from a patient treated with antithyroid drugs. This receptor was taken from a female donor with Graves disease.

CDR3 region: CASSLDRVSSEQYF. In nucleotides, the CDR3 is TGTGCCAGCAGCTTAGACAGGGTCTCCTCCGAGCAGTACTTC. V and J are TRBV7-9 and TRBJ2-5; D might be TRBD1 (6 bases). Matching the DNA end better, TRBJ2-7 makes the J call doubtful. CDR3 size: 14 residues. Germline loops: CDR1 SEHNR, CDR2 FQNEAQ (reference sequence).